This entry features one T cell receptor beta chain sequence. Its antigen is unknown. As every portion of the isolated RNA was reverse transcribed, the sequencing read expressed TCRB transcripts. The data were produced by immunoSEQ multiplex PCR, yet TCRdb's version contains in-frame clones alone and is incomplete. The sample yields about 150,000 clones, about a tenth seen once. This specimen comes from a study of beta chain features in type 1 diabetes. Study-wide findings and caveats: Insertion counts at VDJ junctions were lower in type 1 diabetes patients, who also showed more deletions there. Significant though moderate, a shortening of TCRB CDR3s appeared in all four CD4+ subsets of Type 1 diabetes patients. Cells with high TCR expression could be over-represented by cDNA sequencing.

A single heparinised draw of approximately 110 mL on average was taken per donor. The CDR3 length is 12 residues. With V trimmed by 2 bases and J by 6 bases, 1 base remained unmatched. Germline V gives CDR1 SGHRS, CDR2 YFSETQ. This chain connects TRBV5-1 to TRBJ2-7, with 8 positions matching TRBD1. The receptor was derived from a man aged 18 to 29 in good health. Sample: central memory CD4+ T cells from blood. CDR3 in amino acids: CASSFQGAEQYF. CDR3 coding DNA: TGCGCCAGCAGCTTTCAGGGGGCCGAGCAGTACTTC. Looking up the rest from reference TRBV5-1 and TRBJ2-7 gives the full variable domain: KAGVTQTPRYLIKTRGQQVTLSCSPISGHRSVSWYQQTPGQGLQFLFEYFSETQRNKGNFPGRFSGRQFSNSRSEMNVSTLELGDSALYLCASSFQGAEQYFGPGTRLTVT.